Listed below are T cell receptor beta chains from one sample, sequenced in a study of T cell responses to AZD1222 COVID-19 vaccine. Sequencing used immunoSEQ multiplex PCR; TCRdb keeps in-frame clones, though not all of them. Of approximately 80,000 clones listed, 90% are singletons. This material consisted of peripheral blood, taken on day 0 of AZD1222 vaccination. The receptors shown here come from an adult in good health. Both conserved end residues are part of each CDR3. A D gene is named only where the DNA matches it firmly. For some rows the clone size is stated as once, few or many, or as a class when expanded; others skip it.

j_call clone_size d_call v_call cdr3_nt cdr3_aa
TRBJ1-2 . . TRBV9 TGTGCCAGCAGCGTAGGGGATACTAACTATGGCTACACCTTC CASSVGDTNYGYTF
TRBJ1-4 . TRBD1 TRBV9 TGTGCCAGCAATTCCGGGACAGGGGATGAAAAACTGTTTTTT CASNSGTGDEKLFF
TRBJ1-5 . . TRBV28 TGTGCCAGCAATCCCAGGAATCAGCCCCAGCATTTT CASNPRNQPQHF
TRBJ1-1 once . TRBV3-1/TRBV3-2 TGTGCCAGCAAGGTTCAAGGGCAAAACACTGAAGCTTTCTTT CASKVQGQNTEAFF
TRBJ1-1 . . TRBV19 TGTGCCAGTAGTATATCTCCGGGTTTCACTGAAGCTTTCTTT CASSISPGFTEAFF
TRBJ2-7 . . TRBV7-2 TGTGCCAGCAGCTGGGGGCGGCGGGGCTCCTACGAGCAGTACTTC CASSWGRRGSYEQYF
TRBJ1-2 . TRBD1 TRBV18 TGTGCCAGCTCAGCGGACAGGGACAACTATGGCTACACCTTC CASSADRDNYGYTF
TRBJ1-2 . . TRBV7-3 TGTGCCAGCAGCCCTCGAGGGGGTTTGAACCTCCCCTACACCTTC CASSPRGGLNLPYTF
TRBJ2-7 . TRBD2 TRBV6-2/TRBV6-3 TGTGCCAGCAGTTACTCGTCGGGGGGGACGTCCCACGAGCAGTACTTC CASSYSSGGTSHEQYF
TRBJ1-2 . . TRBV3-1/TRBV3-2 TGTGCCAGCAGCCAAGCCCCCAACTACTATGGCTACACCTTC CASSQAPNYYGYTF
TRBJ1-2 . . TRBV14 TGTGCCAGCAGCCAAGATCCCCGCGGAGGCTACACCTTC CASSQDPRGGYTF
TRBJ1-1 . TRBD1 TRBV5-6 TGTGCCAGCAGCGCGCAGGGGGCATGGAACACTGAAGCTTTCTTT CASSAQGAWNTEAFF
TRBJ2-7 once . TRBV6-1 TGTGCCAGCAGTGAGTACCAGTACGAGCAGTACTTC CASSEYQYEQYF
TRBJ2-1 . . TRBV14 TGTGCCAGCAGCCAATTGAGGGGCTCCTACAATGAGCAGTTCTTC CASSQLRGSYNEQFF
TRBJ1-4 . . TRBV20-1 TGCAGTGCTAAGGATGGTGAAAAACTGTTTTTT CSAKDGEKLFF
TRBJ1-2 . TRBD1 TRBV4-1 TGCGCCAGCAGCCCCGGCGGGACAGCTGGCTACACCTTC CASSPGGTAGYTF
TRBJ2-5 . . TRBV6-5 TGTGCCACCGGAGGCCAGACCCAGTACTTC CATGGQTQYF
TRBJ2-4 . . TRBV28 TGTGCCAGCAGTTTATGGGCGGGTGTGGCCAAAAACATTCAGTACTTC CASSLWAGVAKNIQYF
TRBJ1-2 . . TRBV19 TGTGCCAGTAGTCCAGGACAGAGAAGCTATGGCTACACCTTC CASSPGQRSYGYTF
TRBJ1-5 . . TRBV23-1 TGCGCCAGCAGTCAATGGAGTATCGGGGCCCTGGGCAGGGTCGGCAATCAGCCCCAGCATTTT CASSQWSIGALGRVGNQPQHF
TRBJ2-1 . TRBD1 TRBV15 TGTGCCACCAGCACACGGACAGGGGCAAACAATGAGCAGTTCTTC CATSTRTGANNEQFF
TRBJ1-1 . . TRBV19 TGTGCCAGTAGACCGTGGGAGGTGAACACTGAAGCTTTCTTT CASRPWEVNTEAFF
TRBJ2-4 . . TRBV11-2 TGTGCCAGCAGCTTAGGTCGTCTCAGACTAGCCAAAAACATTCAGTACTTC CASSLGRLRLAKNIQYF
TRBJ2-3 . TRBD2 TRBV7-9 TGTGCCACCCCACCCGGGGGGTTCACAGATACGCAGTATTTT CATPPGGFTDTQYF
TRBJ2-1 . . TRBV19 TGTGCCAGTAGTACCGGGGGAGCCTACAATGAGCAGTTCTTC CASSTGGAYNEQFF
TRBJ1-6 . . TRBV4-1 TGCGCCAGCAGCCCGATTATGTTCGGGGCCTACTTCCCCCTCCACTTT CASSPIMFGAYFPLHF
TRBJ2-1 . TRBD2 TRBV19 TGTGCCAGTAGTGCCCTAGCGGGGTCTTCCTACAATGAGCAGTTCTTC CASSALAGSSYNEQFF
TRBJ1-2 once . TRBV12-3/TRBV12-4 TGTGCCAGCAGTCCCGGGACGGTGGGGATCTACACCTTC CASSPGTVGIYTF
TRBJ2-5 . TRBD2 TRBV5-4 TGTGCCAGCAGCCCGGGGGGACTAGCGGGAGAGACCCAGTACTTC CASSPGGLAGETQYF
TRBJ1-5 . . TRBV5-6 TGTGCCAGCAGCTTCGGGACAAGTAGCAATCAGCCCCAGCATTTT CASSFGTSSNQPQHF
TRBJ1-5 . . TRBV11-2 TGTGCCAGCAGCCCCACGGCAGGGAGCAATCAGCCCCAGCATTTT CASSPTAGSNQPQHF
TRBJ2-3 . . TRBV27 TGTGCCAGCAGTTTAGGACCCGACGCAGGGCTCACAGATACGCAGTATTTT CASSLGPDAGLTDTQYF
TRBJ1-5 . . TRBV19 TGTGCCAGTAGTATAGGCCTCGGGGGGGCCGGCAGAGGCTTAAGCACGAGCAATCAGCCCCAGCATTTT CASSIGLGGAGRGLSTSNQPQHF
TRBJ1-1 . TRBD1 TRBV6-5 TGTGCCAGCAGTCGCCCCGGGACAGCATACACTGAAGCTTTCTTT CASSRPGTAYTEAFF
TRBJ1-6 . TRBD1 TRBV2 TGTGCCAGCAGGGAAGGACAGGGTAATTCACCCCTCCACTTT CASREGQGNSPLHF
TRBJ1-2 . TRBD1 TRBV30 TGTGCCTGGAGGCCCACAGGGGGCGGCGGCTACACCTTC CAWRPTGGGGYTF
TRBJ1-6 . TRBD1 TRBV6-6 TGTGCCAGCAAGCCCGGACAGGAAAGTTCACCCCTCCACTTT CASKPGQESSPLHF
TRBJ2-3 few . TRBV9 TGTGCCAGCAGCCTGCAGGGAGGAGGCACAGATACGCAGTATTTT CASSLQGGGTDTQYF
TRBJ2-7 . . TRBV7-9 TGTGCCAGCACAGCTTCTTCTTTCTACGAGCAGTACTTC CASTASSFYEQYF
TRBJ1-5 . . TRBV3-1/TRBV3-2 TGTGCCAGCAGCCATAGCGAGAATGGTCAGCCCCAGCATTTT CASSHSENGQPQHF
TRBJ2-3 . . TRBV6-5 TGTGCCAGCACCGAAAGCACAGATACGCAGTATTTT CASTESTDTQYF
TRBJ1-1 . TRBD1 TRBV18 TGTGCCAGCTCACTCTCACAGGACAGGGCAGGCGCTGAAGCTTTCTTT CASSLSQDRAGAEAFF
TRBJ1-2 . . TRBV4-2 TGTGCCAGCAGCCAAGTACGAGCTAACTATGGCTACACCTTC CASSQVRANYGYTF
TRBJ1-6 . . TRBV7-2 TGTGCCAGCAGCTTAGCCCTGCTGGGAAATAATTCACCCCTCCACTTT CASSLALLGNNSPLHF
TRBJ1-1 . . TRBV5-1 TGCGCCAGCAGCTTGATGGGTGTGGCTGAAGCTTTCTTT CASSLMGVAEAFF
TRBJ1-2 . . TRBV14 TGTGCCAGCAGCCAAGGACCGGGAGCCACCTATGGCTACACCTTC CASSQGPGATYGYTF
TRBJ2-2 few . TRBV6-1 TGTGCCAGCAGTGAAGGGTCAGGCACCGGGGAGCTGTTTTTT CASSEGSGTGELFF
TRBJ1-2 . TRBD1 TRBV27 TGTGCCAGCAGTTTATCTACAGGGGGCTATGGCTACACCTTC CASSLSTGGYGYTF
TRBJ1-2 . . TRBV5-4 TGTGCCAGCAGCTTGGACACATGGGGGAACTATGGCTACACCTTC CASSLDTWGNYGYTF
TRBJ2-5 . TRBD2 TRBV5-1 TGCGCCAGCAGCTCGGGGACTAGCGGATTCAATGGTGAGACCCAGTACTTC CASSSGTSGFNGETQYF